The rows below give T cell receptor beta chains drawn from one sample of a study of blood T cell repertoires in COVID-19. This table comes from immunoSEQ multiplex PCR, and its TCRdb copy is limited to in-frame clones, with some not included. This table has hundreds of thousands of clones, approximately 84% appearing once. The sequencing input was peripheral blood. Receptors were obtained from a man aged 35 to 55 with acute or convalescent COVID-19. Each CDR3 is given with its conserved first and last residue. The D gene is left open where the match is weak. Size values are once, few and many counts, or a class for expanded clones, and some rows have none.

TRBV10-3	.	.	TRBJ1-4	CAISGQINEKLFF	TGTGCCATCAGTGGCCAGATTAATGAAAAACTGTTTTTT
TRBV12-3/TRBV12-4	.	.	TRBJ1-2	CASSLAGGGYTF	TGTGCCAGCAGTTTGGCGGGGGGTGGCTACACCTTC
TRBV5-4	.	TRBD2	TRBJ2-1	CASSLQGLAGRLSYNEQFF	TGTGCCAGCAGCTTGCAGGGACTAGCGGGGAGATTATCCTACAATGAGCAGTTCTTC
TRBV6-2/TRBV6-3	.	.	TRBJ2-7	CASSSTRITYEQYF	TGTGCCAGCAGTTCGACACGGATAACCTACGAGCAGTACTTC
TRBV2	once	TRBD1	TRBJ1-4	CASGRDREEKLFF	TGTGCCAGCGGAAGGGACAGGGAGGAAAAACTGTTTTTT
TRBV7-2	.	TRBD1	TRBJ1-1	CASSLTGVTEAFF	TGTGCCAGCAGCTTGACAGGGGTGACTGAAGCTTTCTTT
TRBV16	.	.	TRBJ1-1	CASSQYERRTEAFF	TGTGCCAGCAGCCAATACGAGCGTAGGACTGAAGCTTTCTTT
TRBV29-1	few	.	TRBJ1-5	CSVSGSNQPQHF	TGCAGCGTTTCAGGGTCCAATCAGCCCCAGCATTTT
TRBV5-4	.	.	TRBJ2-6	CASSEAWGANVLTF	TGTGCCAGCAGCGAGGCGTGGGGGGCCAACGTCCTGACTTTC
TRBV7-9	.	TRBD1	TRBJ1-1	CASSRGIQGALGNTEAFF	TGTGCCAGCAGCCGAGGGATACAGGGGGCTCTGGGGAACACTGAAGCTTTCTTT
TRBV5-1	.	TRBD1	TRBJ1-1	CASRNTGGNTEAFF	TGCGCCAGCAGGAACACAGGGGGCAACACTGAAGCTTTCTTT
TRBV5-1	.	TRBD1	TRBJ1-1	CASSGQGLGTEAFF	TGCGCCAGCAGCGGACAGGGGCTTGGCACTGAAGCTTTCTTT
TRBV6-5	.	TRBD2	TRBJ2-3	CASKDSGGAADTQYF	TGTGCCAGCAAGGATAGCGGGGGGGCGGCAGATACGCAGTATTTT
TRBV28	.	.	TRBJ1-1	CASRTPGGEAFF	TGTGCCAGCAGGACGCCCGGGGGAGAAGCTTTCTTT
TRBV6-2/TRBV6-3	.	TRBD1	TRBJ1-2	CASSYGTENYGYTF	TGTGCCAGCAGTTACGGGACAGAAAACTATGGCTACACCTTC
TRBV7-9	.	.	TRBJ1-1	CASSLAQGWVTEAFF	TGTGCCAGCAGCTTAGCGCAGGGATGGGTGACTGAAGCTTTCTTT
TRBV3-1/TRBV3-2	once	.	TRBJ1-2	CASRAFGSYGYTF	TGTGCCAGCAGGGCATTCGGGAGTTATGGCTACACCTTC
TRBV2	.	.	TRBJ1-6	CASSSDIAGNSPLHF	TGTGCCAGCAGTTCCGACATCGCCGGCAATTCACCCCTCCACTTT
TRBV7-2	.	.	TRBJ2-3	CASSPNGQSTDTQYF	TGTGCCAGCAGCCCAAATGGGCAGTCCACAGATACGCAGTATTTT
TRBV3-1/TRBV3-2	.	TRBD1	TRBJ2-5	CASSRDREPQETQYF	TGTGCCAGCAGCCGCGACAGGGAGCCCCAAGAGACCCAGTACTTC
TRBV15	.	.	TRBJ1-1	CATSRPTGWNTEAFF	TGTGCCACCAGCAGACCGACAGGTTGGAACACTGAAGCTTTCTTT
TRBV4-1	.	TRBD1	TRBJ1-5	CASSQAGGQGGQPQHF	TGCGCCAGCAGCCAAGCAGGGGGACAGGGGGGTCAGCCCCAGCATTTT
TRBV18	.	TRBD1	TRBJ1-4	CASSFRDRDEKLFF	TGTGCCAGCTCATTCCGGGACAGGGACGAAAAACTGTTTTTT
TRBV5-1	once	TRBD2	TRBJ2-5	CASRPGVAGGPETQYF	TGCGCCAGCAGGCCCGGGGTAGCGGGGGGGCCAGAGACCCAGTACTTC
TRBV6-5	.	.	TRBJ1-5	CASISSEAQPQHF	TGTGCCAGCATTAGCTCCGAGGCCCAGCCCCAGCATTTT
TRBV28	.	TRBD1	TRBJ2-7	CASIGDSNHEQYF	TGTGCCAGCATTGGGGACAGTAACCACGAGCAGTACTTC